This T cell receptor beta chain was identified during a study of PD-1 blockade in classical Hodgkin lymphoma. Specified time point: newly diagnosed, previously untreated cHL patient sample. It was PBMCs in newly diagnosed, untreated classical Hodgkin lymphoma that served as comparison. This clone showed up just once. Its target is unknown. The study's findings and limits: What drove the repertoire differences, possibly disease activity or prior therapy, has not been defined. Newly diagnosed patients were reported to start with lower TCR diversity than healthy donors.

TCRdb's table, derived via immunoSEQ multiplex PCR, lists solely in-frame clones and lacks some. The data hold approximately 70,000 clones, with over 85% observed a single time. This receptor was identified in a human donor with classical Hodgkin lymphoma. The sequencing input was peripheral blood mononuclear cells (PBMCs).

The CDR3 loop reads CASSLAGKATEAFF. The CDR3 nucleotides read TGCGCCAGCAGTTTGGCCGGGAAAGCGACTGAAGCTTTCTTT. The genes are TRBV4-1 and TRBJ1-1; D is uncertain. The CDR3 sequence is 14 residues long. V lost 6 bases and J 5 bases, leaving 16 bases between the germline ends. Germline V gene lookup returns CDR1 MGHRA and CDR2 YSYEKL.